Listed below are T cell receptor beta chains from one sample, sequenced in a study of technical replicates of blood from a few donors. Libraries were prepared by immunoSEQ multiplex PCR; TCRdb keeps only in-frame clonotypes and omits some of them. The sample holds under 85,000 clones, 95% to 97% seen once. The sample was T cells isolated from PBMCs. The receptors derive from a human donor in good health. Both conserved end residues are part of each CDR3. Fields, in order: J gene, D gene, V gene, clone size, CDR3 DNA, CDR3 protein. A D gene is named only where the DNA matches it firmly. Only part of the rows carry a size: once, few, many, or a class if the clone is expanded.

J: TRBJ1-1
D: .
V: TRBV19
size: few
DNA: TGTGCCAGTATCAGGAGGCGGGACGACACTGAAGCTTTCTTT
CDR3: CASIRRRDDTEAFF

J: TRBJ2-5
D: .
V: TRBV6-1
size: .
DNA: TGTGCCAGCAGCGTATTTAGCGGCCAAGAGACCCAGTACTTC
CDR3: CASSVFSGQETQYF

J: TRBJ1-5
D: .
V: TRBV19
size: .
DNA: TGTGCCAGTAGTATAGGGGCCCTCTTGAATCAGCCCCAGCATTTT
CDR3: CASSIGALLNQPQHF

J: TRBJ2-6
D: .
V: TRBV7-2
size: once
DNA: TGTGCCAGCGCAATGAGGGCGTCCTCTGGGGCCAACGTCCTGACTTTC
CDR3: CASAMRASSGANVLTF

J: TRBJ2-7
D: .
V: TRBV6-6
size: .
DNA: TGTGCCAGCAGTTACTCGAGTAGCTACGAGCAGTACTTC
CDR3: CASSYSSSYEQYF

J: TRBJ2-1
D: .
V: TRBV7-9
size: .
DNA: TGTGCCAGCAGCCGCCGGAATGAGCAGTTCTTC
CDR3: CASSRRNEQFF

J: TRBJ2-5
D: TRBD1
V: TRBV6-6
size: once
DNA: TGTGCCAGCAGCTCCTTCCTTGACAGGGGAGAGACCCAGTACTTC
CDR3: CASSSFLDRGETQYF

J: TRBJ2-2
D: TRBD1
V: TRBV12-5
size: .
DNA: TGTGCTAGTGGCTCCGGGACAGTGAACACCGGGGAGCTGTTTTTT
CDR3: CASGSGTVNTGELFF

J: TRBJ2-6
D: .
V: TRBV5-1
size: .
DNA: TGCGCCAGCAGCTTGGACAGCAACTCTGGGGCCAACGTCCTGACTTTC
CDR3: CASSLDSNSGANVLTF

J: TRBJ1-1
D: .
V: TRBV30
size: .
DNA: TGTGCCTGGAGTGTACTAAGGTCCGCTGAAGCTTTCTTT
CDR3: CAWSVLRSAEAFF

J: TRBJ2-3
D: TRBD2
V: TRBV6-5
size: once
DNA: TGTGCCAGCAGTTCCGGACTAGATTCAGATACGCAGTATTTT
CDR3: CASSSGLDSDTQYF

J: TRBJ2-2
D: TRBD2
V: TRBV4-2
size: .
DNA: TGTGCCAGCAGCCGACACGGACTAGCGGTGAACACCGGGGAGCTGTTTTTT
CDR3: CASSRHGLAVNTGELFF

J: TRBJ2-3
D: .
V: TRBV7-6
size: .
DNA: TGTGCCAGCAGCTTCGGGAACACAGATACGCAGTATTTT
CDR3: CASSFGNTDTQYF

J: TRBJ1-5
D: .
V: TRBV9
size: .
DNA: TGTGCCAGCAGCGTTTACGCGGGAATTCAGCCCCAGCATTTT
CDR3: CASSVYAGIQPQHF

J: TRBJ2-1
D: TRBD2
V: TRBV6-5
size: .
DNA: TGTGCCAGCAGTTTTATGGGGACTAGCCTTAATGAGCAGTTCTTC
CDR3: CASSFMGTSLNEQFF

J: TRBJ1-1
D: .
V: TRBV7-9
size: once
DNA: TGTGCCAGCAGCTTAGTCGGGAACACTGAAGCTTTCTTT
CDR3: CASSLVGNTEAFF

J: TRBJ1-2
D: TRBD1
V: TRBV30
size: .
DNA: TGTGCCTGGAGTCCGGACAGGGGGAACTATGGCTACACCTTC
CDR3: CAWSPDRGNYGYTF

J: TRBJ1-5
D: TRBD1
V: TRBV28
size: .
DNA: TGTGCCAGCAGTTTTGGGACAGGGAATCAGCCCCAGCATTTT
CDR3: CASSFGTGNQPQHF

J: TRBJ1-2
D: TRBD1
V: TRBV7-3
size: .
DNA: TGTGCCAGCAGCTTATGGCAGGGGGATGGCTACACCTTC
CDR3: CASSLWQGDGYTF

J: TRBJ2-7
D: .
V: TRBV4-2
size: .
DNA: TGTGCCAGCAGCCAAGATCCGGGTCGGGAGCAGTACTTC
CDR3: CASSQDPGREQYF

J: TRBJ2-7
D: TRBD2
V: TRBV10-2
size: once
DNA: TGCGCCAGCTCCCTAGCGGGAGAAGGGTACGAGCAGTACTTC
CDR3: CASSLAGEGYEQYF

J: TRBJ1-1
D: TRBD1
V: TRBV11-2
size: .
DNA: TGTGCCAGCAGCTCCGAGGGGGCGCAGATGGGATTT
CDR3: CASSSEGAQMGF

J: TRBJ1-3
D: .
V: TRBV7-2
size: .
DNA: TGTGCCAGCAGCTTAGCGCAAGCGTTGAACACCATATATTTT
CDR3: CASSLAQALNTIYF

J: TRBJ1-1
D: .
V: TRBV6-5
size: .
DNA: TGTGCCAGCAGTTCAGGGACTGAAGCTTTCTTT
CDR3: CASSSGTEAFF

J: TRBJ2-2
D: TRBD1
V: TRBV13
size: once
DNA: TGTGCCAGCAGCTTTAGTGGCACAGGGGGCTTCGAGGAGCTGTTTTTT
CDR3: CASSFSGTGGFEELFF

J: TRBJ2-7
D: TRBD1
V: TRBV6-1
size: .
DNA: TGTGCCAGCAGTGGAGGACAGGGAAAGCAGTACTTC
CDR3: CASSGGQGKQYF

J: TRBJ2-1
D: TRBD2
V: TRBV11-3
size: once
DNA: TGTGCCAGCAGCTTAGGACTAGCGGCGCCCTACAATGAGCAGTTCTTC
CDR3: CASSLGLAAPYNEQFF

J: TRBJ2-1
D: TRBD1
V: TRBV6-5
size: .
DNA: TGTGCCAGCAGTTACCTTGCGACAGGGGTCCACAATGAGCAGTTCTTC
CDR3: CASSYLATGVHNEQFF

J: TRBJ2-7
D: TRBD2
V: TRBV29-1
size: .
DNA: TGCAGCGCTGGCGAGGGTAGCGGGAAGCGCGAGCAGTACTTC
CDR3: CSAGEGSGKREQYF

J: TRBJ2-2
D: TRBD2
V: TRBV5-1
size: .
DNA: TGCGCCAGCCTAGCGGGAGGGACTACCGGGGAGCTGTTTTTT
CDR3: CASLAGGTTGELFF

J: TRBJ1-5
D: .
V: TRBV30
size: .
DNA: TGTGCCTGGAGTGACGGGGGGGATCAGCCCCAGCATTTT
CDR3: CAWSDGGDQPQHF

J: TRBJ1-5
D: .
V: TRBV19
size: .
DNA: TGTGCCAGTAGTATTGTCCAGGCCTACAATCAGCCCCAGCATTTT
CDR3: CASSIVQAYNQPQHF

J: TRBJ2-1
D: .
V: TRBV9
size: .
DNA: TGTGCCAGCAGCGGACTGGAGTACTACAATGAGCAGTTCTTC
CDR3: CASSGLEYYNEQFF

J: TRBJ2-1
D: TRBD2
V: TRBV7-3
size: .
DNA: TGTGCCAGCAGGCATCCCCAGCGGGAGAACAATGAGCAGTTCTTC
CDR3: CASRHPQRENNEQFF

J: TRBJ1-4
D: TRBD1
V: TRBV5-1
size: .
DNA: TGCGCCAGCAGCTCATCCGGGACAGGATTGTCTAATGAAAAACTGTTTTTT
CDR3: CASSSSGTGLSNEKLFF

J: TRBJ2-3
D: .
V: TRBV10-1
size: .
DNA: TGCGCCAGCAGTGAGGGGGCAAATACGCAGTATTTT
CDR3: CASSEGANTQYF

J: TRBJ2-7
D: .
V: TRBV15
size: .
DNA: TGTGCCACCAGCCTCAAAAAGAGCTCCTACGAGCAGTACTTC
CDR3: CATSLKKSSYEQYF

J: TRBJ2-7
D: .
V: TRBV5-1
size: .
DNA: TGCGCCAGCAGCTTGAGGGGTCCTCCCTACGAGCAGTACTTC
CDR3: CASSLRGPPYEQYF

J: TRBJ2-1
D: TRBD1
V: TRBV29-1
size: .
DNA: TGCAGCGTTGCCGGGTACGGGACAGGGGTGAACAATGAGCAGTTCTTC
CDR3: CSVAGYGTGVNNEQFF

J: TRBJ2-5
D: .
V: TRBV11-2
size: .
DNA: TGTGCCAGCAGCCCTACCGGGGAAGGGATCCATGAGACCCAGTACTTC
CDR3: CASSPTGEGIHETQYF

J: TRBJ1-5
D: TRBD1
V: TRBV7-3
size: .
DNA: TGTGCCAGCAGCCAACAGACAGGGGGGAATCAGCCCCAGCATTTT
CDR3: CASSQQTGGNQPQHF

J: TRBJ2-5
D: .
V: TRBV6-5
size: once
DNA: TGTGCCAGCAGTTACCAGGGCTGGAAAGAGACCCAGTACTTC
CDR3: CASSYQGWKETQYF

J: TRBJ2-1
D: .
V: TRBV7-7
size: .
DNA: TGTGCCAGCAGCTTAGATGCCGGCAGAGGCCACAATGAGCAGTTCTTC
CDR3: CASSLDAGRGHNEQFF

J: TRBJ2-5
D: .
V: TRBV25-1
size: .
DNA: TGTGCCAGCAGTGAATATACGCCAGGGAAAGAGACCCAGTACTTC
CDR3: CASSEYTPGKETQYF

J: TRBJ1-1
D: TRBD1
V: TRBV18
size: .
DNA: TGTGCCAGCTCACCAGACAGGGGAAGCACTGAAGCTTTCTTT
CDR3: CASSPDRGSTEAFF

J: TRBJ2-1
D: TRBD1
V: TRBV9
size: .
DNA: TGTGCCAGCAGTCACAAGGACAGGGGGGTTGAGCAGTTCTTC
CDR3: CASSHKDRGVEQFF

J: TRBJ2-3
D: TRBD1
V: TRBV7-2
size: .
DNA: TGTGCCAGCAGCCCGGGACAGGGCCGGGAGTCCCCAGATACGCAGTATTTT
CDR3: CASSPGQGRESPDTQYF

J: TRBJ2-7
D: .
V: TRBV6-5
size: .
DNA: TGTGCCAGCAGTTACTCGAATGCTCCACACTACTACGAGCAGTACTTC
CDR3: CASSYSNAPHYYEQYF

J: TRBJ1-5
D: TRBD1
V: TRBV15
size: .
DNA: TGTGCCACCAGCAGAAGGGACAGGCCGGACAATCAGCCCCAGCATTTT
CDR3: CATSRRDRPDNQPQHF

J: TRBJ1-5
D: TRBD1
V: TRBV10-3
size: .
DNA: TGTGCCATCAGCACAGGGGCTGGACAGCCCCAGCATTTT
CDR3: CAISTGAGQPQHF

J: TRBJ2-1
D: TRBD2
V: TRBV2
size: .
DNA: TGTGCCAGCAGTGAAGCGGCTAGCGGGAGCCATGAGCAGTTCTTC
CDR3: CASSEAASGSHEQFF

J: TRBJ2-7
D: .
V: TRBV19
size: .
DNA: TGTGCCAGTAGTATAGACCGGGACAAAGAAGAGCAGTACTTC
CDR3: CASSIDRDKEEQYF

J: TRBJ1-1
D: .
V: TRBV30
size: .
DNA: TGTGCCTGGAGTTTTAGGGAGGGGGGAGCTTTCTTT
CDR3: CAWSFREGGAFF

J: TRBJ2-7
D: TRBD2
V: TRBV11-2
size: .
DNA: TGTGCCAGCAGCCGATTAGCGGGCATGCTAGAGCAGTACTTC
CDR3: CASSRLAGMLEQYF

J: TRBJ2-7
D: .
V: TRBV28
size: .
DNA: TGTGCCAGCAAAACCCAAGGAGGGGGCATCGACGAGCAGTACTTC
CDR3: CASKTQGGGIDEQYF

J: TRBJ1-3
D: TRBD1
V: TRBV6-6
size: .
DNA: TGTGCCAGCAGTCGTCAGGGACAGATCACTGGAAACACCATATATTTT
CDR3: CASSRQGQITGNTIYF

J: TRBJ2-3
D: .
V: TRBV4-3
size: .
DNA: TGCGCCAGCAGCCAGGGGCACTTCTTCACAGATACGCAGTATTTT
CDR3: CASSQGHFFTDTQYF

J: TRBJ1-5
D: TRBD1
V: TRBV7-9
size: .
DNA: TGTGCCAGCAGCTTACAGGGGGATCAGCCCCAGCATTTT
CDR3: CASSLQGDQPQHF

J: TRBJ1-1
D: TRBD1
V: TRBV19
size: .
DNA: TGTGCCAGTAGTATTGAGACAGGGAGTAGAACTGAAGCTTTCTTT
CDR3: CASSIETGSRTEAFF